The 31 T cell receptor beta chains below were found in one sample sequenced in a study of cytomegalovirus exposure and HLA in healthy donors. PCR was performed using 60 Vbeta and 13 Jbeta primers. Sequenced by immunoSEQ multiplex PCR; TCRdb stores in-frame clones only, minus some. The top ten hold under 15% of the sample, which has some 170,000 clones, 81% seen once. Material for sequencing was PBMCs. The origin of the receptors is a woman aged 45-59 years in good health and CMV-seronegative.

V and J are TRBV2 and TRBJ1-1; 8 nucleotides match TRBD1. CDR1 and CDR2 from the germline V gene are SNHLY and FYNNEI. The V segment lost 5 bases and the J segment 4 bases; nucleotides outside the gene matches: 12. CDR3 size: 16 residues. DNA of the CDR3: TGTGCCAGCAGTTCACGGACAGGGAGGAAGGGCACTGAAGCTTTCTTT. The encoded protein is CASSSRTGRKGTEAFF.

The rearrangement uses TRBV7-2 and TRBJ1-2; perhaps TRBD1 as D (5 bases). The CDR3 consists of 14 residues. The germline V gene has CDR1 SGHTA and CDR2 FQGNSA. The V gene lost 7 bases and the J gene lost 3 bases, with 15 bases spanning the gap. The CDR3, as DNA: TGTGCCAGCACCCTTAGTCCAGGGTACTATGGCTACACCTTC. Translation gives CASTLSPGYYGYTF.

In DNA, the CDR3 is TGTGCCAGCAGCCAGGGACAGGGCTTCACCGGGGAGCTGTTTTTT. This codes for CASSQGQGFTGELFF. The V call is TRBV14, the J call TRBJ2-2; 9 bases match TRBD1. This CDR3 comprises 15 residues. Germline V lookup: CDR1 SGHDN, CDR2 FVKESK. V lost 3 bases and J lost 4; bases outside the gene matches: 3. The complete variable domain, with remaining parts taken from reference TRBV14 and TRBJ2-2, reads EAGVTQFPSHSVIEKGQTVTLRCDPISGHDNLYWYRRVMGKEIKFLLHFVKESKQDESGMPNNRFLAERTGGTYSTLKVQPAELEDSGVYFCASSQGQGFTGELFFGEGSRLTVL.

J is TRBJ2-5 and V is TRBV6-1; 7 bases are a match to TRBD1. Germline V gives CDR1 MNHNS, CDR2 SASEGT. The CDR3 runs 13 residues. The V gene end was trimmed by 8 bases and the J gene end by 9 bases; junction bases not matched to a gene: 12. CDR3 bases: TGTGCCAGCCGATCAGGGGGTCGTGCGGCCCAGTACTTC. Protein sequence: CASRSGGRAAQYF.

The chain links TRBV10-3 to TRBJ1-1; a weak D match, TRBD1 (5 bases). Trimming pared 10 bases from V and 5 bases from J, leaving 17 bases between. Germline lookup yields CDR1 ENHRY and CDR2 SYGVKD. This CDR3 comprises 13 residues. Here the CDR3 reads CATESGIGTEAFF. The CDR3 DNA sequence: TGTGCCACCGAATCAGGGATTGGGACTGAAGCTTTCTTT.

This chain uses TRBV9 with TRBJ1-1; 9 nucleotides line up with TRBD1. CDR1 and CDR2 (germline): SGDLS, YYNGEE. The ends lost 3 bases at V and 1 base at J; junction bases unmatched: 4. CDR3 length equals 15 residues. CDR3 bases: TGTGCCAGCAGCGGGGGGACAGGGACGAACACTGAAGCTTTCTTT. This codes for CASSGGTGTNTEAFF.

This chain connects TRBV2 to TRBJ2-7; possible D gene TRBD1, 6 bases. V gave up 4 bases and J gave up 7 bases, with 17 bases separating them. CDR1 is SNHLY and CDR2 is FYNNEI in the germline V gene. The CDR3 has 14 residues. The DNA of the CDR3 is TGTGCCAGCAGTGGAGGACAGTGGCTTTGGGAGCAGTACTTC. Amino acid sequence: CASSGGQWLWEQYF.

The chain links TRBV7-2 to TRBJ2-3, with D maybe TRBD2 (6 bases). Germline V gene lookup returns CDR1 SGHTA and CDR2 FQGNSA. The CDR3 length is 15 residues. V was clipped by 5 bases and J by 3 bases, with 15 bases between them. CDR3 protein: CASSEEGLRTDTQYF. DNA of the CDR3: TGTGCCAGCAGCGAGGAGGGCCTTAGGACAGATACGCAGTATTTT.

The rearrangement joins TRBV6-1 to TRBJ2-7; D remains unclear. The germline gives CDR1 MNHNS, CDR2 SASEGT. This CDR3 has 15 amino acids. V lost 6 bases and J 2 bases, leaving 17 bases between the germline ends. In DNA, the CDR3 is TGTGCCAGCAGCGCGCCGACTGAGGTTGCCTACGAGCAGTACTTC. Translation gives CASSAPTEVAYEQYF.

The chain couples TRBV4-3 to TRBJ1-6; D possibly corresponds to TRBD1 (5 bases). The CDR3 is made up of 15 amino acids. V was pared by 0 bases and J by 13 bases, with 16 bases between. CDR1 and CDR2 (germline): LGHNA, YSLEER. CDR3 nucleotides: TGCGCCAGCAGCCAAGAGCGACAGCCCTGGCTCCCCCTCCACTTT. This sequence encodes CASSQERQPWLPLHF.

V usage is TRBV6-5 and J usage is TRBJ2-7, with 10 bases lining up with TRBD1. The CDR3 loop spans 14 amino acids. With V trimmed by 5 bases and J by 4 bases, 5 bases remained unmatched. Germline V lookup: CDR1 MNHEY, CDR2 SVGAGI. The CDR3 loop is CASSRGTGEYEQYF. In DNA, the CDR3 is TGTGCCAGCAGTCGCGGGACAGGGGAGTACGAGCAGTACTTC.

The chain combines TRBV29-1 with TRBJ2-1; D call uncertain. The CDR3 extends over 13 amino acids. Germline V CDR1 and CDR2: SQVTM, ANQGSEA. Trimming took 5 bases from V and 3 from J, leaving 11 bases between them. The DNA for the CDR3 is TGCAGCGTTCTAGAGTTTATCTACAATGAGCAGTTCTTC. Protein product: CSVLEFIYNEQFF.

The rearrangement links TRBV27 to TRBJ1-2; the match to TRBD1 covers 8 bases. The CDR3 has 15 amino acids. Germline trimming cut 2 bases from V and 8 bases from J; bases unmatched to any gene: 10. The germline CDR1 and CDR2 sequences are MNHEY and SMNVEV (reference sequence). The CDR3 region has the DNA TGTGCCAGCAGTTTAATTCCAGGGGGCAGTTACGGCTACACCTTC. It codes for CASSLIPGGSYGYTF.

The V and J genes are TRBV10-2 and TRBJ1-3, with D tentatively TRBD1 (5 bases). V was trimmed by 8 bases and J by 4 bases, leaving 15 bases between them. Germline-derived CDR1 and CDR2 are WSHSY and SAAADI. The CDR3 covers 14 residues. The CDR3 protein is CASAPTTEGNTIYF. The CDR3 region has the DNA TGCGCCAGCGCTCCAACGACAGAAGGAAACACCATATATTTT.

The chain uses TRBV29-1 and TRBJ1-1; D is unresolved. The CDR3 has 11 amino acids. Germline V gene data show CDR1 as SQVTM and CDR2 as ANQGSEA. V lost 6 bases to trimming and J lost 2 bases, with 7 bases between them. The CDR3: CSVTRNTEAFF. As DNA, the CDR3 is TGCAGCGTAACACGTAACACTGAAGCTTTCTTT. The variable domain in full, completed from reference TRBV29-1 and TRBJ1-1, reads SAVISQKPSRDICQRGTSLTIQCQVDSQVTMMFWYRQQPGQSLTLIATANQGSEATYESGFVIDKFPISRPNLTFSTLTVSNMSPEDSSIYLCSVTRNTEAFFGQGTRLTVV.

This chain uses TRBV29-1 with TRBJ2-7, with D possibly being TRBD2 (6 bases). V was trimmed by 4 bases and J by 5 bases, leaving 15 bases between them. CDR1 is SQVTM and CDR2 is ANQGSEA in the germline V gene. This CDR3 contains 13 residues. CDR3 region: CSVAFLAWDEQYF. In DNA form, the CDR3 reads TGCAGCGTTGCCTTTCTAGCGTGGGACGAGCAGTACTTC.

This clone was detected only once. This chain connects TRBV28 to TRBJ2-7, with TRBD2 matching over 8 bases. Per the germline V gene, CDR1 is MDHEN and CDR2 is SYDVKM. V gave up 3 bases and J gave up 5 bases; unmatched junction bases: 6. There are 14 residues in the CDR3. The CDR3 protein is CASSFPGLGHEQYF. In DNA form, the CDR3 reads TGTGCCAGCAGTTTTCCGGGACTAGGTCACGAGCAGTACTTC.

This chain joins TRBV7-9 and TRBJ2-1; 8 positions match TRBD1. The CDR3 is 13 amino acids. Per germline, CDR1 SEHNR and CDR2 FQNEAQ (reference sequence). With V trimmed by 4 bases and J by 6 bases, 2 bases remained unmatched. In nucleotides, the CDR3 is TGTGCCAGCAGCTCAACAGGGGGCAATGAGCAGTTCTTC. It is translated as CASSSTGGNEQFF.

With respect to this clone: A read error may account for a junction end that differs from germline. The genes are TRBV7-9 and TRBJ2-7; D is unresolved. The CDR3 has 12 amino acids. Germline V gives CDR1 SEHNR, CDR2 FQNEAQ (reference sequence). CDR3 sequence (DNA): TGTTCCAGCAGCTTATATACAGACGAGCAGTACTTC. Its translation: CSSSLYTDEQYF. Combining the CDR3 with reference TRBV7-9 and TRBJ2-7 gives the whole variable domain DTGVSQNPRHKITKRGQNVTFRCDPISEHNRLYWYRQTLGQGPEFLTYFQNEAQLEKSRLLSDRFSAERPKGSFSTLEIQRTEQGDSAMYLCSSSLYTDEQYFGPGTRLTVT.

This clone was found once. The V and J genes are TRBV28 and TRBJ1-1, with TRBD1 matching over 8 bases. The CDR3 is 15 residues long. Trimming cost V 2 bases and J 6 bases; bases outside gene matches: 8. Germline CDR1 and CDR2: MDHEN and SYDVKM. In DNA form, the CDR3 reads TGTGCCAGCAGTTTACCTACAGGGGGGCGGCCTGAAGCTTTCTTT. Protein: CASSLPTGGRPEAFF.

The chain has TRBV7-2 and TRBJ2-5, with a tentative D call TRBD1 (6 bases). CDR1 is SGHTA and CDR2 is FQGNSA in the germline V gene. Trimming left V 4 bases short and J 4 bases short, with 10 bases between. This CDR3 is built from 13 residues. CDR3 nucleotide sequence: TGTGCCAGCAGCTGGGGACAAGGAGAGACCCAGTACTTC. As protein: CASSWGQGETQYF.

This rearrangement joins TRBV7-9 to TRBJ2-7, with TRBD1 matching over 8 bases. CDR1 and CDR2 from the germline V gene are SEHNR and FQNEAQ (reference sequence). The junction had 5 bases not matched to a gene; V was cut back by 6 bases and J by 1 base. The CDR3 sequence is 14 residues long. The CDR3 reads CASSSGTGSYEQYF. In DNA, the CDR3 is TGTGCCAGCAGTTCCGGGACAGGTTCCTACGAGCAGTACTTC.

The V and J genes are TRBV4-3 and TRBJ2-1; D is possibly TRBD1 (6 bases). The CDR3 runs to 16 residues. The ends were cut back, 0 bases at V and 3 bases at J, with 12 bases in the middle. Germline V gene data show CDR1 as LGHNA and CDR2 as YSLEER. This CDR3 is CASSQEYGGSYNEQFF. CDR3 DNA sequence: TGCGCCAGCAGCCAAGAATATGGGGGCAGCTACAATGAGCAGTTCTTC.

The chain joins TRBV7-2 to TRBJ1-4; D is uncertain. This CDR3 spans 14 amino acids. Trimming stripped 1 base from V and 4 bases from J, with 7 bases between. Per the germline V gene, CDR1 is SGHTA and CDR2 is FQGNSA. The CDR3 region has the DNA TGTGCCAGCAGCTTAGACAGATTTAATGAAAAACTGTTTTTT. Translating gives CASSLDRFNEKLFF.

A single count supports this clone. The chain is built from TRBV2 and TRBJ2-7, with D tentatively TRBD1 (6 bases). This CDR3 is 15 amino acids long. Germline V CDR1 and CDR2: SNHLY, FYNNEI. V lost 7 bases and J 3 bases, leaving 19 bases between the germline ends. In nucleotides, the CDR3 is TGTGCCAGCAAGAGGGTGGGTACAGGGAGCTACGAGCAGTACTTC. Amino acids: CASKRVGTGSYEQYF.

The rearrangement links TRBV13 to TRBJ2-2, with a weak D call TRBD1 (5 bases). Germline-derived CDR1 and CDR2 are PRHDT and FYEKMQ (reference sequence). The V end was cut by 5 bases, the J end by 7 bases, with 14 bases between. The CDR3 has 14 residues. In nucleotides, the CDR3 is TGTGCCAGCAGCCAAACGACAGTTGGCGGGGAGCTGTTTTTT. Its protein product is CASSQTTVGGELFF. Together with reference TRBV13 and TRBJ2-2, the CDR3 gives the full variable domain: AAGVIQSPRHLIKEKRETATLKCYPIPRHDTVYWYQQGPGQDPQFLISFYEKMQSDKGSIPDRFSAQQFSDYHSELNMSSLELGDSALYFCASSQTTVGGELFFGEGSRLTVL.

The chain employs TRBV28 and TRBJ2-7, with 7 bases aligning to TRBD2. CDR3 length: 16 amino acids. Germline V gene sequence: CDR1 MDHEN, CDR2 SYDVKM. J gave up 4 bases and V 6 bases, and 15 bases lay outside the gene matches. CDR3 protein: CASSLPGGNILYEQYF. The CDR3 DNA is TGTGCCAGCAGCCTTCCGGGAGGAAATATCCTATACGAGCAGTACTTC.

This chain joins TRBV29-1 and TRBJ2-7, with 7 bases that match TRBD1. This CDR3 is built from 16 residues. Germline assignment: CDR1 SQVTM and CDR2 ANQGSEA. V lost 1 base and J lost 2; bases outside the gene matches: 11. The CDR3 reads CSVEGGWTGHTYEQYF. As DNA, the CDR3 is TGCAGCGTTGAAGGAGGATGGACAGGTCACACCTACGAGCAGTACTTC.

V and J are TRBV9 and TRBJ2-3; D remains unclear. Trimming took 4 bases from V and 2 from J, leaving 5 bases between them. This CDR3 region has 12 residues. Germline CDR1 is SGDLS and CDR2 is YYNGEE. The CDR3 nucleotides are TGTGCCAGCAGCTTAAACACAGATACGCAGTATTTT. It is translated as CASSLNTDTQYF. The full variable domain, rest sourced from reference TRBV9 and TRBJ2-3, is DSGVTQTPKHLITATGQRVTLRCSPRSGDLSVYWYQQSLDQGLQFLIQYYNGEERAKGNILERFSAQQFPDLHSELNLSSLELGDSALYFCASSLNTDTQYFGPGTRLTVL.

J is TRBJ2-7 and V is TRBV12-2; the table's D call TRBD1 went unverified against the DNA. TRBV12-2 has pseudogene status. The CDR3 sequence is 12 residues long. CDR3 in amino acids: CALHDFLYEQYF. The CDR3 DNA is TGTGCATTACACGATTTTCTCTACGAGCAGTACTTC.

This chain uses TRBV15 with TRBJ1-4, with D perhaps matching TRBD1 (6 bases). Looked up from germline, CDR1 is LNHNV and CDR2 is YYDKDF (reference sequence). The CDR3 totals 17 residues. The germline V and J ends were trimmed by 5 bases and 3 bases, with 19 bases remaining between them. The CDR3 protein is CATSVGTQNYPNEKLFF. The CDR3 DNA reads TGTGCCACCAGCGTCGGGACACAAAACTACCCTAATGAAAAACTGTTTTTT.